The table lists the clone carrying this TCR beta chain with a count of one. CDR1 SGHKS and CDR2 YYEKEE come from the germline V gene (reference sequence). J lost 9 bases, V lost 4 bases, and 8 bases had no gene match. The CDR3 extends over 14 amino acids. This specimen comes from a study of blood T cell repertoires in COVID-19. Whole-study context: COVID-19 samples, acute and convalescent, were from the United States, Italy and Spain. Sources were T cells, B-cell-depleted T cells, or PBMCs; the material itself was cDNA or gDNA.

Original methodology: Estimates of nucleated cell counts were drawn from the amplification of reference gene primers. Using immunoSEQ multiplex PCR, the repertoire was profiled, and TCRdb retains in-frame clones only, with some absent. V, J and clone size are those of that table, while D and trimming were read from the DNA. The table has under 140,000 clones, more than 75% seen once; the top ten hold around 3%. Sequenced: peripheral blood. This sequence was found in a woman aged 50 to 65 with acute or convalescent COVID-19. The chain joins TRBV5-5 to TRBJ2-1; TRBD2 agrees at 9 bases. For the CDR3, the DNA is TGTGCCAGCAGCCTGGTTAGCGGGAGTTTTGAGCAGTTCTTC. This translates into CASSLVSGSFEQFF.